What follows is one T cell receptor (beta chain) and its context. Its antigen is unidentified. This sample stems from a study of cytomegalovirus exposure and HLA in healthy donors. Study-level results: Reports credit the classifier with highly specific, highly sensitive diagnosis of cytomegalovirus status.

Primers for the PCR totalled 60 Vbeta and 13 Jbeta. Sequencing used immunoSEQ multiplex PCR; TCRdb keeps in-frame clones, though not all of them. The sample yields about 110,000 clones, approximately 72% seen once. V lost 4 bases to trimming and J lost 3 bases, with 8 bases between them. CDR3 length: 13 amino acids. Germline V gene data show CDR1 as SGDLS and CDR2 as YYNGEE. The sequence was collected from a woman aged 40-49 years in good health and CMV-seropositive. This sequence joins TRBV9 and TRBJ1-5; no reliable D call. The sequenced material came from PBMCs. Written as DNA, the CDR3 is TGTGCCAGCAGCACTGACTACAATCAGCCCCAGCATTTT. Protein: CASSTDYNQPQHF.